One sample yielded the 20 T cell receptor beta chains listed below, sequenced in a study of radiotherapy plus CTLA-4 blockade in lung cancer. The repertoire was sequenced with immunoSEQ multiplex PCR; TCRdb's copy has only in-frame clones and lacks some. The table includes some 73,000 clones, 70% to 85% detected once. The starting material was peripheral blood, obtained from a patient treated with radiotherapy plus ipilimumab. These receptors originate from a human donor with non-small cell lung cancer who had stable disease on radiotherapy plus ipilimumab.

As DNA, the CDR3 is TGCGCCAGCAGCGTTACTACCGGGACAACTTATCAGCCCCAGCATTTT. Its protein product is CASSVTTGTTYQPQHF. This chain links TRBV5-1 with TRBJ1-5; perhaps TRBD1 as D (6 bases). The CDR3 sequence is 16 residues long. Germline V gene lookup returns CDR1 SGHRS and CDR2 YFSETQ. V was cut by 4 bases and J by 5 bases, with 19 bases left in between.

This chain connects TRBV19 to TRBJ2-3; D possibly corresponds to TRBD1 (6 bases). V dropped 9 bases and J dropped 5 bases, with 12 bases sitting between them. Germline CDR1 reads LNHDA; CDR2 reads SQIVND (reference sequence). CDR3 length: 12 residues. This CDR3 is CASRQAGDTQYF. In DNA, the CDR3 is TGTGCCAGCAGACAGGCCGGAGATACGCAGTATTTT.

This clone has a single count. The gene calls are TRBV4-1 and TRBJ2-5; TRBD2 is a possible D gene (5 bases). Germline CDR1 and CDR2: MGHRA and YSYEKL. This CDR3 has 15 residues. The V gene lost 0 bases and the J gene lost 11 bases, with 19 bases spanning the gap. The DNA for the CDR3 is TGCGCCAGCAGCCAAGAGGTCCAGGTAGTGGGAGAGCAGTACTTC. It is translated as CASSQEVQVVGEQYF.

The chain employs TRBV7-9 and TRBJ1-1; no firm D call. CDR1 and CDR2 from the germline V gene are SEHNR and FQNEAQ (reference sequence). V lost 2 bases, J lost 4 bases, and 5 bases lay in between. CDR3 size: 12 residues. For the CDR3, the DNA is TGTGCCAGCAGCTTATATCGCACTGAAGCTTTCTTT. It is translated as CASSLYRTEAFF. The complete variable domain, with remaining parts taken from reference TRBV7-9 and TRBJ1-1, reads DTGVSQNPRHKITKRGQNVTFRCDPISEHNRLYWYRQTLGQGPEFLTYFQNEAQLEKSRLLSDRFSAERPKGSFSTLEIQRTEQGDSAMYLCASSLYRTEAFFGQGTRLTVV.

This chain links TRBV4-1 with TRBJ2-1, with 9 bases aligning to TRBD1. The CDR3 spans 18 residues. Unmatched junction bases numbered 10, after V lost 0 bases and J lost 4 bases. Germline CDR1 reads MGHRA; CDR2 reads YSYEKL. CDR3 protein: CASSQDWAGTGTYNEQFF. The CDR3 DNA reads as TGCGCCAGCAGCCAAGATTGGGCCGGGACAGGGACATACAATGAGCAGTTCTTC.

The chain joins TRBV18 to TRBJ2-7; D uncertain. Trimming pared 4 bases from V and 3 bases from J, leaving 16 bases between. The germline gives CDR1 KGHSH, CDR2 LQKENI. CDR3 length: 15 residues. The CDR3 nucleotides are TGTGCCAGCTCACTATCCTCCAACAGAGACTACGAGCAGTACTTC. It yields the protein CASSLSSNRDYEQYF.

The chain recombines TRBV28 with TRBJ1-4; D is ambiguous. The CDR3 has 18 residues. Trimming removed 2 bases from V and 5 bases from J, with 21 bases in between. Germline V gene lookup returns CDR1 MDHEN and CDR2 SYDVKM. The CDR3 protein is CASSLVRSGRVGNEKLFF. The CDR3 nucleotides are TGTGCCAGCAGTTTAGTACGGAGTGGTAGGGTGGGAAATGAAAAACTGTTTTTT.

This clone was seen once. The J gene is TRBJ2-1, the V gene TRBV7-9; 12 nucleotides match TRBD2. This CDR3 region has 15 residues. With V trimmed by 4 bases and J by 7 bases, 5 bases remained unmatched. CDR1 and CDR2 from the germline V gene are SEHNR and FQNEAQ (reference sequence). In DNA, the CDR3 is TGTGCCAGCAGCTATCTAGCGGGGGGGCTAAATGAGCAGTTCTTC. The encoded protein is CASSYLAGGLNEQFF.

The chain is built from TRBV7-6 and TRBJ2-1; 14 nucleotides line up with TRBD2. V shed 5 bases, J shed 16 bases, and the junction held 4 bases outside the gene matches. The length of the CDR3 is 12 residues. Germline CDR1 is SGHVS and CDR2 is FNYEAQ. The CDR3: CASSPGLAGVFF. CDR3 coding DNA: TGTGCCAGCAGCCCGGGACTAGCGGGAGTCTTCTTC.

CDR3 protein: CASSLAGTALTPKGYTF. CDR3 bases: TGCGCCAGCAGCTTGGCCGGGACCGCGCTCACCCCTAAGGGCTACACCTTC. The chain joins TRBV5-1 to TRBJ1-2, with D perhaps matching TRBD1 (5 bases). The V gene lost 0 bases and the J gene lost 8 bases, with 23 bases spanning the gap. Germline values: CDR1 SGHRS, CDR2 YFSETQ. The CDR3 runs 17 residues.

This clone appeared a few times. The rearrangement uses TRBV25-1 and TRBJ1-3; TRBD1 is a possible D gene (6 bases). CDR3 length: 16 amino acids. The germline CDR1 and CDR2 sequences are MGHDK and SYGVNS. V lost 3 bases, J lost 0 bases, and 12 bases lay in between. CDR3 DNA sequence: TGTGCCAGCAGTGACCTGTGGACAGACTCTGGAAACACCATATATTTT. Its translation: CASSDLWTDSGNTIYF. Full variable domain (missing parts from reference TRBV25-1 and TRBJ1-3): EADIYQTPRYLVIGTGKKITLECSQTMGHDKMYWYQQDPGMELHLIHYSYGVNSTEKGDLSSESTVSRIRTEHFPLTLESARPSHTSQYLCASSDLWTDSGNTIYFGEGSWLTVV.

The chain couples TRBV30 to TRBJ1-5, with D possibly matching TRBD1 (5 bases). The CDR3 consists of 14 residues. V lost 2 bases and J 7 bases, leaving 15 bases between the germline ends. The germline V gene has CDR1 GTSNPN and CDR2 SVGIG (reference sequence). This CDR3 reads CAWSRGTLGQPQHF. DNA of the CDR3: TGTGCCTGGAGTCGCGGGACCTTAGGACAGCCCCAGCATTTT.

This chain's CDR3 is CSVKGLAAKNIQYF. The CDR3 DNA sequence: TGCAGCGTTAAGGGACTAGCAGCCAAAAACATTCAGTACTTC. The chain employs TRBV29-1 and TRBJ2-4; TRBD2 aligns across 9 bases. Germline V gene lookup returns CDR1 SQVTM and CDR2 ANQGSEA. CDR3 length: 14 residues. V shed 5 bases and J 0 bases; nucleotides not matched to a gene: 2.

The chain employs TRBV20-1 and TRBJ1-1; D gene unclear. V was cut by 3 bases and J by 5 bases, with 4 bases left in between. This CDR3 has 10 residues. Germline CDR1 reads DFQATT; CDR2 reads SNEGSKA (reference sequence). CDR3 in amino acids: CSARETEAFF. As DNA, the CDR3 is TGCAGTGCTAGGGAAACTGAAGCTTTCTTT.

This chain connects TRBV30 to TRBJ1-1; weak D call: TRBD1 (5 bases). Germline CDR1 reads GTSNPN; CDR2 reads SVGIG (reference sequence). The CDR3 totals 15 residues. V lost 3 bases, J lost 4 bases, and 18 bases lay in between. CDR3 loop: CAWSLPGPRITEAFF. CDR3 nucleotide sequence: TGTGCCTGGAGCTTACCGGGACCGAGAATCACTGAAGCTTTCTTT.

The chain links TRBV28 to TRBJ1-5; 12 bases are shared with TRBD1. This CDR3 contains 17 residues. Losses at the gene ends were 5 bases for V and 7 bases for J; bases not matched to a gene: 12. Germline V gene lookup returns CDR1 MDHEN and CDR2 SYDVKM. CDR3 sequence: CASSPSSGQGAKQPQHF. The DNA for the CDR3 is TGTGCCAGCAGTCCATCTTCGGGACAGGGGGCCAAGCAGCCCCAGCATTTT.

The chain is built from TRBV7-9 and TRBJ2-5, with D possibly TRBD2 on 5 matching bases. CDR1 is SEHNR, CDR2 FQNEAQ, per germline (reference sequence). The V gene lost 2 bases and the J gene lost 2 bases, with 6 bases spanning the gap. This CDR3 contains 13 residues. The CDR3 sequence is CASSLSGQETQYF. The DNA for the CDR3 is TGTGCCAGCAGCTTATCGGGGCAAGAGACCCAGTACTTC.

Details on this clone: A read error may account for a junction end that differs from germline. The chain links TRBV10-1 to TRBJ2-7, with a weak D call TRBD2 (5 bases). The CDR3 has 13 amino acids. Germline CDR1 WNHNN, CDR2 SYGVQD (reference sequence). CDR3 nucleotide sequence: TGCGCCAGCAGTGAGTCGAACGACTACCAGCAGTACTTC. As protein: CASSESNDYQQYF.

The sample holds one count of this clone. The chain links TRBV2 to TRBJ2-6; D is perhaps TRBD1 or TRBD2 (5 bases each). Trimming left V 4 bases short and J 2 bases short, with 15 bases between. CDR3 length: 17 residues. Per germline, CDR1 SNHLY and CDR2 FYNNEI. CDR3 DNA sequence: TGTGCCAGCAGTGGGGGGACCTATGGGACTGGGGCCAACGTCCTGACTTTC. It encodes CASSGGTYGTGANVLTF.

The chain carries TRBV5-4 and TRBJ2-6, with D maybe TRBD1 (6 bases). V lost 3 bases and J 2 bases, leaving 24 bases between the germline ends. This CDR3 region has 20 residues. From germline, CDR1 is SGHNT and CDR2 YYREEE (reference sequence). The CDR3 sequence: CASSWGGRWGRTAGANVLTF. The CDR3 DNA reads as TGTGCCAGCAGCTGGGGCGGCCGATGGGGGCGCACTGCTGGGGCCAACGTCCTGACTTTC.